The clone carrying this TCR beta chain was seen a few times. This sample was taken from a study of identical twins. MiXCR, applied by TCRdb to the 5' RACE reads, yields one record per CDR3 protein. Of approximately 700,000 distinct CDR3 sequences listed, 15% to 20% were seen once; the top ten hold around 13%. The CDR3 loop spans 13 amino acids. Germline values: CDR1 KGHDR, CDR2 SFDVKD. Deletions cut 5 bases from V and 8 bases from J, with 12 bases between. These data were also filed under a second study, of T cells expressing NK-cell markers.

Sequences were obtained from PBMCs. This sequence joins TRBV24-1 and TRBJ2-1; no definite D call. The sequence was obtained from a woman aged 18-30 years in good health. The DNA of the CDR3 is TGTGCCACCAGTGCGACGTTATCACATGAGCAGTTCTTC. Translating gives CATSATLSHEQFF.